A selection of T cell receptor beta chains follows, all from one sample in a study of CD8 T cells in Susac syndrome. TCRdb re-derived calls from the immunoSEQ multiplex PCR reads in MiXCR, one entry per CDR3 protein. Of about 120,000 distinct CDR3 sequences in the sample, roughly 90% are singletons; the top ten hold roughly 0.12%. Material for sequencing was CD8+ T cells from PBMCs. These receptor sequences come from a human donor in good health. CDR3s include the opening cysteine and the closing phenylalanine or tryptophan. The D gene is left open where the match is weak. Rows give clone size only sometimes, using once, few, many, or a class for an expanded clone.

J gene,clone size,V gene,D gene,CDR3 protein,CDR3 DNA
TRBJ1-1,-,TRBV29-1,-,CSGGEGTEAFF,TGCAGCGGGGGCGAGGGCACTGAAGCTTTCTTT
TRBJ1-1,-,TRBV30,-,CAWSVRGRGTEAFF,TGTGCCTGGAGTGTACGGGGCCGGGGCACTGAAGCTTTCTTT
TRBJ2-1,-,TRBV7-2,TRBD2,CASGEGLAGNNEQFF,TGTGCCAGCGGCGAGGGGCTAGCGGGAAACAATGAGCAGTTCTTC
TRBJ2-1,-,TRBV19,TRBD1,CASRDRTGIYNEQFF,TGTGCCAGTAGAGATCGGACAGGTATCTACAATGAGCAGTTCTTC
TRBJ2-1,-,TRBV6-2/TRBV6-3,-,CASSYPLRAGAHNTEQFF,TGTGCCAGCAGTTACCCCCTGAGGGCAGGCGCCCACAATACTGAGCAGTTCTTC
TRBJ2-7,-,TRBV12-5,-,CASGSTGIFSYEQYF,TGTGCTAGTGGTTCCACAGGGATTTTCTCCTACGAGCAGTACTTC
TRBJ2-3,-,TRBV6-2/TRBV6-3,TRBD2,CASSSAGLALRMHTQYF,TGTGCCAGCAGCAGTGCGGGACTAGCGTTGAGAATGCATACGCAGTATTTT
TRBJ1-5,-,TRBV2,TRBD1,CASSGRTGGQPQHF,TGTGCCAGCAGTGGGAGGACAGGGGGGCAGCCCCAGCATTTT
TRBJ2-5,once,TRBV6-2/TRBV6-3,TRBD1,CASSPDRGGLETQYF,TGTGCCAGCAGTCCCGACAGGGGCGGGCTGGAGACCCAGTACTTC
TRBJ1-3,-,TRBV5-6,-,CASSLLENTIYF,TGTGCCAGCAGCCTCCTCGAAAACACCATATATTTT
TRBJ1-5,-,TRBV19,-,CASSMMGDNQPQHF,TGTGCCAGTAGTATGATGGGGGACAATCAGCCCCAGCATTTT
TRBJ2-3,-,TRBV2,TRBD2,CASSEATGLAGVKYTQYF,TGTGCCAGCAGTGAAGCGACGGGGCTAGCGGGGGTTAAGTATACGCAGTATTTT
TRBJ1-2,-,TRBV23-1,-,CASSQSATDYGYTF,TGCGCCAGCAGTCAATCTGCCACGGACTATGGCTACACCTTC
TRBJ1-1,-,TRBV6-5,TRBD1,CASSYSTGVGTEAFF,TGTGCCAGCAGTTACTCGACAGGGGTTGGCACTGAAGCTTTCTTT
TRBJ2-7,-,TRBV5-6,TRBD1,CASSAGTGYEQYF,TGTGCCAGCAGCGCCGGGACAGGCTACGAGCAGTACTTC
TRBJ1-5,-,TRBV6-2/TRBV6-3,-,CASSYDQGWRQPQHF,TGTGCCAGCAGTTATGACCAGGGTTGGCGCCAGCCCCAGCATTTT
TRBJ1-2,-,TRBV10-3,TRBD1,CAISDFDRGDYGYTF,TGTGCCATCAGTGATTTCGACAGGGGCGACTATGGCTACACCTTC
TRBJ2-1,-,TRBV23-1,-,CASSQLTGSSYNEQFF,TGCGCCAGCAGTCAACTAACAGGGAGCTCCTACAATGAGCAGTTCTTC
TRBJ2-1,-,TRBV25-1,-,CASSDIAFQGRWNEQFF,TGTGCCAGCAGTGATATTGCGTTTCAGGGGCGGTGGAATGAGCAGTTCTTC
TRBJ2-3,-,TRBV5-1,TRBD2,CASSSGLAGGGPNTDTQYF,TGCGCCAGCAGCTCCGGACTAGCGGGGGGAGGGCCAAACACAGATACGCAGTATTTT
TRBJ2-3,-,TRBV29-1,-,CSTTREEPDTQYF,TGCAGCACCACCCGGGAAGAGCCAGATACGCAGTATTTT
TRBJ2-7,-,TRBV7-3,TRBD1,CASSFGTAYEQYF,TGTGCCAGCAGCTTCGGGACAGCCTACGAGCAGTACTTC
TRBJ1-1,-,TRBV27,-,CASSIGTTDTEAFF,TGTGCCAGCAGTATCGGGACAACAGACACTGAAGCTTTCTTT
TRBJ1-3,-,TRBV3-1,-,CASSQDRTPGNTIYF,TGTGCCAGCAGCCAAGATAGGACACCTGGAAACACCATATATTTT
TRBJ2-7,-,TRBV29-1,-,CSVEGVTGYEQYF,TGCAGCGTTGAAGGGGTTACCGGTTACGAGCAGTACTTC
TRBJ1-5,few,TRBV20-1,-,CSARGGNQPQHF,TGCAGTGCTCGAGGGGGCAATCAGCCCCAGCATTTT